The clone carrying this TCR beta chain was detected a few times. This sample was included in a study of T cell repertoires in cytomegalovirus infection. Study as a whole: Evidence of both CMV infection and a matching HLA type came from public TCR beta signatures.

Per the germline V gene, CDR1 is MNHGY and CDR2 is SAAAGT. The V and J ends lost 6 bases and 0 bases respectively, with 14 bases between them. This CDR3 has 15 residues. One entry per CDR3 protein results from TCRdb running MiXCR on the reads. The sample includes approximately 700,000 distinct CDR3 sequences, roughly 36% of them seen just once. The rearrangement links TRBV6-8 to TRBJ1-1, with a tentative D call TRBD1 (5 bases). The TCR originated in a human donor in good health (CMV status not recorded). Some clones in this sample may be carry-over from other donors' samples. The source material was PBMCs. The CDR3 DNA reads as TGTGCCAGCAGGATGGGGCCAGGGTTGAACACTGAAGCTTTCTTT. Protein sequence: CASRMGPGLNTEAFF.